This TCR beta chain was found in a study of T cells in Graves' hyperthyroidism and ophthalmopathy. Overall study: Peripheral blood was drawn at first diagnosis, prior to all treatment.

RNA transcripts gave rise to amplified TCR beta CDR3 regions. The HTBI primer set was used in a first-round RT-PCR of the TCR CDR3. In TCRdb, the multiplex PCR reads were re-called with MiXCR into one record per CDR3 protein. The profile shows nearly 750,000 distinct CDR3 sequences, approximately 36% of them singletons. Worth noting for this clonotype: Given a much more abundant clone one base away, this may be a read error.

The CDR3 covers 13 residues. The germline V and J ends were trimmed by 4 bases and 4 bases, with 9 bases remaining between them. The germline V gene encodes CDR1 KGHDR and CDR2 SFDVKD. The clonotype originates from a woman between 40 and 55 years old with Graves' hyperthyroidism. J is TRBJ2-5 and V is TRBV24-1; no clear D gene. Sequences were obtained from blood. Here the CDR3 DNA reads TGTGCCACCAGTGACCCCAGAAGAGAGACCCAGTACTTC. It codes for CATSDPRRETQYF.